The rows below give T cell receptor beta chains drawn from one sample of a study of blood T cell repertoires in COVID-19. Produced via immunoSEQ multiplex PCR; TCRdb's table is partial and in-frame only. This table has about 230,000 clones, just over 85% appearing once. Material: peripheral blood. The receptors originated from a man over 45 with COVID-19, enrolled during active disease. Both conserved end residues are part of each CDR3. The D gene is left open where the match is weak. Part of the rows lack a size; the others show once, few, many or a class for expanded clones.

TRBJ2-4,TRBD1,TRBV9,.,CASSPGTGLQNIQYF,TGTGCCAGCAGCCCCGGGACAGGGCTCCAAAACATTCAGTACTTC
TRBJ1-3,.,TRBV7-9,.,CASSRRRANQPGNTIYF,TGTGCCAGCAGCCGTAGGAGGGCAAATCAACCTGGAAACACCATATATTTT
TRBJ1-1,TRBD1,TRBV9,.,CASSVAGTALNTEAFF,TGTGCCAGCAGCGTAGCGGGGACAGCTTTGAACACTGAAGCTTTCTTT
TRBJ2-1,TRBD1,TRBV19,.,CASSTRTGGRDEQFF,TGTGCCAGTAGTACCCGGACAGGGGGGCGGGATGAGCAGTTCTTC
TRBJ2-7,TRBD2,TRBV15,.,CATSLRTSGNYEQYF,TGTGCCACCAGCCTAAGGACTAGCGGCAACTACGAGCAGTACTTC
TRBJ1-5,TRBD1,TRBV2,.,CASSEQGAGQPQHF,TGTGCCAGCAGTGAACAGGGGGCGGGGCAGCCCCAGCATTTT
TRBJ2-7,TRBD2,TRBV6-5,.,CASSPRERGGYEQYF,TGTGCCAGCAGCCCCCGGGAGCGCGGGGGGTACGAGCAGTACTTC
TRBJ1-1,.,TRBV6-5,.,CASSYFAVSTEAFF,TGTGCCAGCAGTTACTTCGCGGTAAGCACTGAAGCTTTCTTT
TRBJ1-1,.,TRBV9,.,CASSVAAGENTEAFF,TGTGCCAGCAGCGTAGCGGCAGGGGAGAACACTGAAGCTTTCTTT
TRBJ2-7,TRBD1,TRBV5-6,.,CASSSYGTGNDEQYF,TGTGCCAGCAGCTCCTACGGGACAGGGAACGACGAGCAGTACTTC
TRBJ1-5,.,TRBV3-1/TRBV3-2,few,CASSPTGGNQPQHF,TGTGCCAGCAGCCCGACAGGCGGCAATCAGCCCCAGCATTTT
TRBJ2-7,TRBD2,TRBV7-3,.,CASSLKSGSGYEQYF,TGTGCCAGCAGCTTGAAAAGCGGGAGCGGTTACGAGCAGTACTTC
TRBJ2-5,TRBD2,TRBV7-9,.,CASSSSGGETQYF,TGTGCCAGCAGTTCGTCGGGGGGAGAGACCCAGTACTTC
TRBJ1-1,.,TRBV10-3,once,CATDNGLGAGTEAFF,TGTGCCACCGACAATGGGTTAGGCGCTGGGACTGAAGCTTTCTTT
TRBJ2-3,TRBD2,TRBV7-6,.,CASSLGTSFTDTQYF,TGTGCCAGCAGCTTAGGGACTAGCTTCACAGATACGCAGTATTTT
TRBJ2-3,.,TRBV4-2,.,CASSQDTPIGGRVDTQYF,TGTGCCAGCAGCCAAGATACCCCCATCGGGGGGCGAGTAGATACGCAGTATTTT
TRBJ1-6,TRBD1,TRBV6-6,.,CASSNGQGNSPLHF,TGTGCCAGCAGTAATGGACAGGGCAATTCACCCCTCCACTTT
TRBJ1-5,.,TRBV7-8,once,CASSLAGGPNQPQHF,TGTGCCAGCAGCTTAGCGGGGGGTCCCAATCAGCCCCAGCATTTT
TRBJ2-2,TRBD2,TRBV5-4,.,CASSSPRLRGGTGELFF,TGTGCCAGCAGCTCACCCCGGCTGCGGGGGGGCACCGGGGAGCTGTTTTTT
TRBJ2-7,.,TRBV9,.,CASSVGWGPRYEQYF,TGTGCCAGCAGCGTTGGGTGGGGCCCGAGATACGAGCAGTACTTC
TRBJ2-3,TRBD2,TRBV4-1,.,CASSQAGTSGADTQYF,TGCGCCAGCAGCCAAGCCGGGACTAGCGGGGCAGATACGCAGTATTTT
TRBJ1-5,TRBD1,TRBV27,.,CASSLSGGDRGNQPQHF,TGTGCCAGCAGTTTATCGGGTGGGGACAGGGGAAATCAGCCCCAGCATTTT
TRBJ1-2,.,TRBV3-1/TRBV3-2,once,CASSLGSRAGGYGYTF,TGTGCCAGCAGCCTTGGCAGTAGGGCCGGAGGCTATGGCTACACCTTC
TRBJ2-1,TRBD2,TRBV2,.,CASSGRPGLPGTSGSYNEQFF,TGTGCCAGCAGTGGGAGGCCGGGACTCCCAGGGACTAGCGGTTCTTACAATGAGCAGTTCTTC
TRBJ1-4,TRBD1,TRBV29-1,.,CSVLRQGGEKLFF,TGCAGCGTTCTTCGACAGGGTGGCGAAAAACTGTTTTTT
TRBJ2-1,TRBD2,TRBV7-8,.,CASSASGSGYNEQFF,TGTGCCAGCAGCGCCAGCGGGAGTGGTTACAATGAGCAGTTCTTC